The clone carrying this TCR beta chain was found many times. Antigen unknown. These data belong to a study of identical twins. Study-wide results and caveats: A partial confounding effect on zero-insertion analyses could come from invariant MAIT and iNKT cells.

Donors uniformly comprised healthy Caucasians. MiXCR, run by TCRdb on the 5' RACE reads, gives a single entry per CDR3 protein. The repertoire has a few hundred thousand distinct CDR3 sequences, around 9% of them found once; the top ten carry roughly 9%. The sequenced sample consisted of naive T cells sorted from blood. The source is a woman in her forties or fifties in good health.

The CDR3 is CASSLLTADQPQHF. The CDR3 DNA sequence: TGTGCCAGCAGTTTACTGACGGCGGATCAGCCCCAGCATTTT. V gene TRBV12-3 or TRBV12-4 combines with J gene TRBJ1-5; D uncertain. V lost 2 bases and J lost 5, with 10 bases in between. The CDR3 has 14 residues.